Below are 21 T cell receptor beta chains sequenced from a single sample in a study of blood T cell repertoires in COVID-19 (TCRdb year 2020). The library relied on the immunoSEQ multiplex PCR assay. Entries here come from immuneACCESS through TCRdb and include only in-frame sequences with V and J called. Some clones fail to appear in such tables; in the studies checked, an unresolved V gene covers under half of the shortfall, and the cause of the remainder is unknown. This sample gives tens of thousands of clones in total; approximately 80% of them show up just once. The ten largest clones add up to 8.8% of the sample. The material sequenced was peripheral blood. These TCRs come from a man in his sixties with acute or convalescent COVID-19.

This clone was observed a handful of times. The chain recombines TRBV7-2 with TRBJ2-7; 8 nucleotides align to TRBD2. CDR1 SGHTA and CDR2 FQGNSA come from the germline V gene. This CDR3 comprises 15 residues. Trimming took 5 bases from V and 5 from J; bases not matched to a gene: 11. CDR3 sequence: CASSRGGRPQDEQYF. DNA of the CDR3: TGTGCCAGCAGCCGCGGGGGGAGACCCCAGGACGAGCAGTACTTC.

This chain joins TRBV7-6 and TRBJ1-3, with 8 bases lining up with TRBD1. The CDR3 runs to 16 residues. Germline values: CDR1 SGHVS, CDR2 FNYEAQ. V lost 5 bases and J lost 2; bases outside the gene matches: 8. CDR3 sequence reads: CASSTAQGAAGNTIYF. CDR3 sequence (DNA): TGTGCCAGCAGCACGGCTCAGGGGGCTGCTGGAAACACCATATATTTT.

This rearrangement joins TRBV6-6 to TRBJ1-5, with a weak D call TRBD1 (5 bases). The V and J ends lost 5 bases and 7 bases respectively, with 15 bases between them. Germline CDR1 reads MNHNY; CDR2 reads SVGAGI (reference sequence). The CDR3 spans 14 residues. CDR3 region: CASSPTQGNQPQHF. CDR3 coding DNA: TGTGCCAGCAGTCCCACCCAGGGTAACCAGCCCCAGCATTTT.

The rearrangement joins TRBV4-3 to TRBJ2-1; D gene uncertain. Trimming stripped 1 base from V and 8 bases from J, with 9 bases between. Germline CDR1 is LGHNA and CDR2 is YSLEER. CDR3 length: 13 residues. The CDR3 DNA reads as TGCGCCAGCAGCCAAGGAGTTCTAGATGAGCAGTTCTTC. Its translation is CASSQGVLDEQFF.

The V and J genes are TRBV4-2 and TRBJ2-7, with 8 bases fitting TRBD1. Germline loops: CDR1 LGHNA, CDR2 YNFKEQ. Losses at the gene ends were 1 base for V and 2 bases for J; bases not matched to a gene: 1. The CDR3 covers 14 residues. CDR3 sequence (DNA): TGTGCCAGCAGCCAAGTGACAGGGGCCTACGAGCAGTACTTC. This translates into CASSQVTGAYEQYF.

The V and J genes are TRBV25-1 and TRBJ1-1; no definite D call. The CDR3 loop spans 16 amino acids. Germline V gene lookup returns CDR1 MGHDK and CDR2 SYGVNS. The germline V and J ends were trimmed by 3 bases and 0 bases, with 14 bases remaining between them. The CDR3 region is CASSDAQGRVNTEAFF. The DNA of the CDR3 is TGTGCCAGCAGTGACGCACAAGGGAGGGTGAACACTGAAGCTTTCTTT.

This clone was picked up a small number of times. This rearrangement joins TRBV27 to TRBJ2-7; TRBD2 agrees at 10 bases. The CDR3 loop spans 14 amino acids. Germline values: CDR1 MNHEY, CDR2 SMNVEV (reference sequence). V was pared by 5 bases and J by 4 bases, with 5 bases of the junction left unmatched. CDR3 in DNA: TGTGCCAGCAGTCTAGCGGGGGCTCAATACGAGCAGTACTTC. Translating gives CASSLAGAQYEQYF.

This rearrangement joins TRBV6-5 to TRBJ2-2; the D gene is possibly TRBD2 (5 bases). CDR3 length equals 12 residues. The V gene's germline CDR1 is MNHEY and CDR2 SVGAGI. Between the trimmed V and J ends, which lost 10 bases and 6 bases, there was a span of 12 bases. The CDR3: CATSGGPGELFF. DNA of the CDR3: TGTGCCACCTCAGGAGGTCCCGGGGAGCTGTTTTTT.

The V and J genes are TRBV9 and TRBJ1-1; TRBD1 might be the D (5 bases). The CDR3 runs 13 residues. V lost 6 bases and J lost 1, with 10 bases in between. From germline, CDR1 is SGDLS and CDR2 YYNGEE. The CDR3, as DNA: TGTGCCAGCACGGAGGGGACGAACACTGAAGCTTTCTTT. Translation gives CASTEGTNTEAFF.

The chain uses TRBV29-1 and TRBJ1-3; 7 bases match TRBD1. V shed 6 bases, J shed 2 bases, and the junction held 7 bases outside the gene matches. Germline V gene data show CDR1 as SQVTM and CDR2 as ANQGSEA. The CDR3 consists of 14 residues. This CDR3 is CSVAEDRAGNTIYF. In DNA form, the CDR3 reads TGCAGCGTCGCAGAAGACAGGGCTGGAAACACCATATATTTT. The entire variable domain, with the rest obtained from reference TRBV29-1 and TRBJ1-3, is as follows: SAVISQKPSRDICQRGTSLTIQCQVDSQVTMMFWYRQQPGQSLTLIATANQGSEATYESGFVIDKFPISRPNLTFSTLTVSNMSPEDSSIYLCSVAEDRAGNTIYFGEGSWLTVV.

The chain links TRBV2 to TRBJ2-7, with a weak D call TRBD2 (5 bases). Germline V lookup: CDR1 SNHLY, CDR2 FYNNEI. The CDR3 contains 12 residues. Trimming took off 8 bases at V and 2 bases at J, with 10 bases between the two ends. The CDR3 coding sequence is TGTGCCAGCGGGAGCGCACCCTACGAGCAGTACTTC. This translates into CASGSAPYEQYF.

The chain is built from TRBV10-3 and TRBJ1-1; no clear D gene. The germline CDR1 and CDR2 sequences are ENHRY and SYGVKD. This CDR3 contains 14 residues. Trimming removed 3 bases at V and 6 bases at J, with 14 bases between. CDR3 coding DNA: TGTGCCATCAGTGATGTCAAAGCTTTATCTGAAGCTTTCTTT. Translated: CAISDVKALSEAFF.

This sequence joins TRBV3-1 (or the pseudogene TRBV3-2) and TRBJ1-1; 9 bases are a match to TRBD1. Germline CDR1 LGHDT, CDR2 YNNKEL (reference sequence). The CDR3 is 17 amino acids. Trimming took 4 bases from V and 0 from J; bases not matched to a gene: 9. The CDR3 DNA reads as TGTGCCAGCAGCCGGATCGGGACAGGGAAGATGAACACTGAAGCTTTCTTT. Protein: CASSRIGTGKMNTEAFF.

The chain recombines TRBV10-3 with TRBJ2-5, with a tentative D call TRBD1 (5 bases). V lost 2 bases and J lost 4, with 11 bases in between. Looked up from germline, CDR1 is ENHRY and CDR2 is SYGVKD. This CDR3 comprises 14 residues. For the CDR3, the DNA is TGTGCCATCAGTGAGATGGACACCCCAGAGACCCAGTACTTC. Residues: CAISEMDTPETQYF.

The genes are TRBV27 and TRBJ2-3, with TRBD2 matching 7 bases. V gave up 3 bases and J gave up 1 base; unmatched junction bases: 1. The CDR3 totals 14 residues. Per germline, CDR1 MNHEY and CDR2 SMNVEV (reference sequence). The CDR3 DNA reads as TGTGCCAGCAGTTTTGGGGGGGGCACAGATACGCAGTATTTT. This encodes CASSFGGGTDTQYF.

A single count supports this clone. The chain joins TRBV19 to TRBJ1-2; TRBD1 is a possible D gene (6 bases). The CDR3 length is 14 residues. V gave up 9 bases and J gave up 6 bases, with 20 bases separating them. Germline loops: CDR1 LNHDA, CDR2 SQIVND (reference sequence). DNA of the CDR3: TGTGCCAGACCTGCTCACAGGGAACGGAATGGCTACACCTTC. Translation: CARPAHRERNGYTF.

CDR3 in DNA: TGTGCCAGCAGTGAATCCGGGGACTCTGGAAACACCATATATTTT. It translates to CASSESGDSGNTIYF. The chain carries TRBV25-1 and TRBJ1-3; D is undetermined. With 1 base removed from V and 0 bases from J, the gap between germline ends came to 7 bases. The germline V gene has CDR1 MGHDK and CDR2 SYGVNS. CDR3 size: 15 residues.

The rearrangement uses TRBV5-1 and TRBJ2-5; 9 bases are a match to TRBD2. The CDR3 has 16 amino acids. Germline values: CDR1 SGHRS, CDR2 YFSETQ. Trimming cost V 2 bases and J 0 bases; bases outside gene matches: 5. The CDR3 DNA sequence: TGCGCCAGCAGCTTTGGGCTAGCGGGGTACCAAGAGACCCAGTACTTC. Residues: CASSFGLAGYQETQYF.

This CDR3 is CASSPRDSMNTEAFF. CDR3 nucleotides: TGTGCCAGCAGCCCAAGGGACAGCATGAACACTGAAGCTTTCTTT. The chain recombines TRBV7-9 with TRBJ1-1, with 7 bases aligning to TRBD1. The CDR3 is made up of 15 amino acids. Losses at the gene ends were 5 bases for V and 0 bases for J; bases not matched to a gene: 6. The germline V gene encodes CDR1 SEHNR and CDR2 FQNEAQ (reference sequence).

The CDR3 here is CASSAGQDSPLHF. The CDR3 region has the DNA TGCGCCAGCAGTGCTGGACAGGATTCACCCCTCCACTTT. This chain joins TRBV5-1 and TRBJ1-6; 7 nucleotides align to TRBD1. J gave up 8 bases and V 5 bases, and 4 bases lay outside the gene matches. The CDR3 has 13 residues. CDR1 and CDR2 from the germline V gene are SGHRS and YFSETQ. Combining the CDR3 with reference TRBV5-1 and TRBJ1-6 gives the whole variable domain KAGVTQTPRYLIKTRGQQVTLSCSPISGHRSVSWYQQTPGQGLQFLFEYFSETQRNKGNFPGRFSGRQFSNSRSEMNVSTLELGDSALYLCASSAGQDSPLHFGNGTRLTVT.

The chain carries TRBV6-2 or TRBV6-3 and TRBJ2-7, with 7 bases matching TRBD2. Germline V gives CDR1 MNHEY, CDR2 SVGEGT. The CDR3 totals 13 residues. The ends lost 2 bases at V and 5 bases at J; junction bases unmatched: 3. The CDR3 is CASSYEGGDEQYF. Written as DNA, the CDR3 is TGTGCCAGCAGTTACGAGGGAGGGGACGAGCAGTACTTC.